The source of this T cell receptor (beta chain) is a study of shared clonotypes between healthy human individuals. All of the donors resided in Nashville, Tennessee, and each was a Caucasian adult. With respect to this clone: Its antigen is currently unknown.

Overall study results and limits: The four-donor shared clonotypes exceeded non-shared clonotypes in generation probability, with non-shared ones scoring lower.

Sorted-subset replicate PCRs used around 200 ng DNA, 30,000 or so T cell genomes. The method was immunoSEQ multiplex PCR; TCRdb's version includes in-frame clones alone and lacks a portion of them. The sample lists 640,000 or so clones, about three quarters occurring once. Sequencing was done on a sample of memory CD4+ T cells sorted from blood. The subset: CD45RA-negative fraction. The sequence derives from a woman in her twenties or thirties in good health.

The CDR3: CASRGTVPLDTEAFF. The DNA for the CDR3 is TGTGCCAGCAGAGGGACAGTCCCGCTCGACACTGAAGCTTTCTTT. The rearrangement uses TRBV25-1 and TRBJ1-1, with TRBD1 identical over 7 bases. Germline-derived CDR1 and CDR2 are MGHDK and SYGVNS. V gave up 6 bases and J gave up 3 bases; unmatched junction bases: 10. CDR3 length: 15 residues.